This T cell receptor beta chain was observed in a study of cytomegalovirus exposure and HLA in healthy donors. As for the study in general: Ancestry clustering placed around 80% of under 450 genotyped donors in the Caucasian-associated cluster.

Samples came from healthy bone marrow donors. Researchers ran the PCR with 60 Vbeta and 13 Jbeta primers. TCRdb's table, derived via immunoSEQ multiplex PCR, lists solely in-frame clones and lacks some. The data contain 150,000 to 200,000 clones, around 76% of them singletons. Study conclusions and caveats: When analyzed later, the rates of TCR association showed variation by HLA locus, with DRB1 the most and HLA-C the fewest.

Germline lookup yields CDR1 ENHRY and CDR2 SYGVKD. This CDR3 contains 15 residues. With regard to this clone: Its antigen remains unidentified.

Source material: PBMCs. This TCR was recovered from a woman in her twenties or thirties in good health and CMV-seropositive. V is TRBV10-3 and J is TRBJ2-5; 14 bases are a match to TRBD2. The J call may be in error: the DNA end matches TRBJ2-7 better. The CDR3 coding sequence is TGTGCCCGGAGGGGGACTAGCGGGGGATACTACGAGCAGTACTTC. Amino acid sequence: CARRGTSGGYYEQYF.